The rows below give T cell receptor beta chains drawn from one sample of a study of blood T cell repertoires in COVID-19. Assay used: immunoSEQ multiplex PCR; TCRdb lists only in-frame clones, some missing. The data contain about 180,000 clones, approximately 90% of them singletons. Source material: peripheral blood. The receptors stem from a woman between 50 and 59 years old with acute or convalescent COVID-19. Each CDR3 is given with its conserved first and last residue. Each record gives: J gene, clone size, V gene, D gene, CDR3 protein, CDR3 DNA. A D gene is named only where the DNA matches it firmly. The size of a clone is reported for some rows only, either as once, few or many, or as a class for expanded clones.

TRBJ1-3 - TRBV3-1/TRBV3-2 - CASSQAPGTLFGYTIYF TGTGCCAGCAGCCAAGCCCCCGGGACACTTTTCGGCTACACCATATATTTT
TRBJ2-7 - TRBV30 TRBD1 CAWNPGQGYEQYF TGTGCCTGGAACCCGGGACAGGGCTACGAGCAGTACTTC
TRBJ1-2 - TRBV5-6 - CASSQPRVANYGYTF TGTGCCAGCAGCCAGCCGAGGGTCGCTAACTATGGCTACACCTTC
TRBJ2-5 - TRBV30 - CAWSVRPLRETQYF TGTGCCTGGAGTGTACGACCCCTCAGGGAGACCCAGTACTTC
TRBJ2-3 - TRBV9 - CASSYTDTQYF TGTGCCAGCAGCTACACAGATACGCAGTATTTT
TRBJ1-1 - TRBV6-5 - CASSYSLQAMNTEAFF TGTGCCAGCAGTTACTCCCTGCAGGCCATGAACACTGAAGCTTTCTTT
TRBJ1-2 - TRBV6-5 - CASSTVDYGYTF TGTGCCAGCAGCACGGTTGACTATGGCTACACCTTC
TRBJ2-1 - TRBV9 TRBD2 CASSAAGGSNEQFF TGTGCCAGCAGCGCGGCGGGAGGATCGAATGAGCAGTTCTTC
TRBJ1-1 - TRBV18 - CASSLGIFRDTEAFF TGTGCCAGCTCACTCGGGATTTTCCGGGACACTGAAGCTTTCTTT
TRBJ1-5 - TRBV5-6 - CASSFSVEGRGNQPQHF TGTGCCAGCAGCTTTTCGGTCGAGGGGAGGGGCAATCAGCCCCAGCATTTT
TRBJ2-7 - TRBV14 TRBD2 CASSPHRLASLYEQYF TGTGCCAGCAGCCCCCATAGACTAGCGAGCCTCTACGAGCAGTACTTC
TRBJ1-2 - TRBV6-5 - CASSSFSTEAYGYTF TGTGCCAGCAGCTCCTTCTCGACAGAAGCCTATGGCTACACCTTC
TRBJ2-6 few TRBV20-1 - CSASPPGGANVLTF TGCAGTGCTAGTCCTCCCGGGGGGGCCAACGTCCTGACTTTC
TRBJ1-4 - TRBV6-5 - CASSRGEDEKLFF TGTGCCAGTAGCAGAGGGGAGGATGAAAAACTGTTTTTT
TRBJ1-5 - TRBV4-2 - CASSQERSQPQHF TGTGCCAGCAGCCAAGAGAGAAGCCAGCCCCAGCATTTT
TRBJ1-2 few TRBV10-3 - CAIGGTVNYGYTF TGTGCCATCGGGGGGACGGTAAACTATGGCTACACCTTC
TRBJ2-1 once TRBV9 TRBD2 CASSQTSGSYNEQFF TGTGCCAGCAGCCAGACTAGCGGGTCGTACAATGAGCAGTTCTTC
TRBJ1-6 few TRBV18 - CASSPPGGTPRSPLHF TGTGCCAGCTCACCACCGGGGGGGACCCCGAGATCACCCCTCCACTTT
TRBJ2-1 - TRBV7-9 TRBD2 CASSFQGLAGPEQFF TGTGCCAGCAGCTTCCAGGGACTAGCGGGGCCTGAGCAGTTCTTC
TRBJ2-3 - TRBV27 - CASSLWRTDTQYF TGTGCCAGCAGTTTATGGAGAACAGATACGCAGTATTTT
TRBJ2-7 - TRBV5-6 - CASTLGGGGFYEQYF TGTGCCAGCACCCTAGGGGGAGGGGGATTCTACGAGCAGTACTTC
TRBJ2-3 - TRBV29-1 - CSVVLGGDTQYF TGCAGCGTTGTACTGGGAGGAGATACGCAGTATTTT
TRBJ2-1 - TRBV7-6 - CASSPDRSSYNEQFF TGTGCCAGCAGCCCTGACAGGAGCTCCTACAATGAGCAGTTCTTC
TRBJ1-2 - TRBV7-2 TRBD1 CASSFQDRGPAGYTF TGTGCCAGCAGCTTCCAGGACAGGGGCCCGGCGGGCTACACCTTC
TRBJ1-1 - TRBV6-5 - CASNPGGRLNTEAFF TGTGCCAGCAACCCGGGGGGGCGGTTGAACACTGAAGCTTTCTTT
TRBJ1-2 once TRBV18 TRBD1 CASSPTGVSRYGYTF TGTGCCAGCTCACCCACAGGGGTTTCTCGCTATGGCTACACCTTC
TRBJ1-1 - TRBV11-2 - CASRKKEWPNTEAFF TGTGCCAGCAGAAAGAAGGAGTGGCCGAACACTGAAGCTTTCTTT
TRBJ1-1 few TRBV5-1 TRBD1 CASSPGLDREAFF TGCGCCAGCAGCCCGGGTTTGGACAGGGAAGCTTTCTTT
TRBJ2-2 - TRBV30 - CAWSLGPFTGELFF TGTGCCTGGAGTTTGGGCCCATTCACCGGGGAGCTGTTTTTT
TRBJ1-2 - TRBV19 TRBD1 CASSAWDRVGYGYTF TGTGCCAGTAGTGCCTGGGACAGGGTCGGCTATGGCTACACCTTC
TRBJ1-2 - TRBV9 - CASSPQYGYTF TGTGCCAGCAGCCCTCAGTATGGCTACACCTTC
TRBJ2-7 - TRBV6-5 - CASSYGADLSGEQYF TGTGCCAGCAGTTACGGGGCGGACCTATCGGGCGAGCAGTACTTC
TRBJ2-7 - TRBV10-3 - CAISVAETYEQYF TGTGCCATCAGTGTGGCGGAAACCTACGAGCAGTACTTC
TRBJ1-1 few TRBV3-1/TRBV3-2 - CASSPLTDNSGEAFF TGTGCCAGCAGCCCATTAACGGACAATTCAGGTGAAGCTTTCTTT
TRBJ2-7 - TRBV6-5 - CASSLQGYEQYF TGTGCCAGCAGCCTCCAGGGATACGAGCAGTACTTC
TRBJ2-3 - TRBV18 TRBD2 CASSPGLAGGLSTDTQYF TGTGCCAGCTCACCCGGTCTAGCGGGGGGGCTAAGCACAGATACGCAGTATTTT
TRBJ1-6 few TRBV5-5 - CASSLQETSPLHF TGTGCCAGCAGCTTACAGGAAACTTCACCCCTCCACTTT
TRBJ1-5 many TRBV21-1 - CASRRSSRDQPQHF TGTGCCAGCCGGCGTTCCAGCCGGGATCAGCCCCAGCATTTT
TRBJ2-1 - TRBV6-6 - CASSSRMTSNEQFF TGTGCCAGCAGCTCCCGAATGACTAGTAATGAGCAGTTCTTC
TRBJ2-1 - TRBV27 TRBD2 CASRNPGLAGHEQFF TGTGCCAGCAGGAATCCGGGACTAGCGGGGCATGAGCAGTTCTTC
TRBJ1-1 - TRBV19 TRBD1 CASSRTGTGGTEAFF TGTGCCAGTAGTAGGACCGGGACAGGGGGCACTGAAGCTTTCTTT
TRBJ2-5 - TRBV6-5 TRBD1 CASSRDRQETQYF TGTGCCAGCAGTCGGGACAGGCAAGAGACCCAGTACTTC
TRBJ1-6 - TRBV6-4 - CASSVVYSYNSPLHF TGTGCCAGCAGTGTTGTTTACTCCTATAATTCACCCCTCCACTTT
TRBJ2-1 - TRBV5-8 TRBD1 CAGTGPRYNEQFF TGTGCCGGGACAGGTCCAAGATACAATGAGCAGTTCTTC
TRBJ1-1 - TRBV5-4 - CASSLNPTATEAFF TGTGCCAGCAGCCTAAACCCTACAGCCACTGAAGCTTTCTTT
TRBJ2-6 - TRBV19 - CASRRQFFGANVLTF TGTGCCAGTAGGAGGCAGTTCTTTGGGGCCAACGTCCTGACTTTC
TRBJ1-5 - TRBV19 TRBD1 CASNKDREQPQHF TGTGCCAGTAATAAGGACAGGGAACAGCCCCAGCATTTT